This passage covers 24 T cell receptor beta chains from one sample sequenced in a study of cytomegalovirus exposure and HLA in healthy donors. The PCR contained 60 Vbeta and 13 Jbeta primers. Measured with immunoSEQ multiplex PCR; TCRdb has only the in-frame clones, and not every one. The sample yields nearly 95,000 clones, 60% to 80% seen once. Source material: PBMCs. The receptors derive from a middle-aged woman in good health and CMV-seronegative.

This chain uses TRBV30 with TRBJ1-1, with D possibly being TRBD1 (6 bases). The CDR3 totals 14 residues. In germline, CDR1 is GTSNPN, CDR2 SVGIG (reference sequence). Trimming shortened V by 1 base and J by 1 base, and 10 bases separated the two germline ends. CDR3 coding DNA: TGTGCCTGGAGTGGTTGGGGGCCGAACACTGAAGCTTTCTTT. Its translation: CAWSGWGPNTEAFF.

The V gene is TRBV7-8, the J gene TRBJ2-5; 12 nucleotides agree with TRBD1. Germline V gene data show CDR1 as SGHVS and CDR2 as FQNEAQ. The CDR3 contains 17 residues. The V and J ends lost 5 bases and 5 bases, in that order; junction bases with no gene match: 12. The CDR3 nucleotides read TGTGCCAGCAGCGAAAGGGGACAGGGGGCGCGTGTTGAGACCCAGTACTTC. Translation: CASSERGQGARVETQYF.

This clone has just a few counts. The V and J genes are TRBV13 and TRBJ1-1, with D uncertain. The CDR3 sequence is 17 residues long. Trimming cost V 0 bases and J 0 bases, with 14 bases left between them. From germline, CDR1 is PRHDT and CDR2 FYEKMQ (reference sequence). The CDR3 DNA reads as TGTGCCAGCAGCTTAGGCCGAGGGAGCTACATGAACACTGAAGCTTTCTTT. Translating it yields CASSLGRGSYMNTEAFF.

This chain links TRBV19 with TRBJ2-3; D might be TRBD1 (6 bases). The ends were cut back, 1 base at V and 4 bases at J, with 9 bases in the middle. The CDR3 consists of 14 residues. Germline values: CDR1 LNHDA, CDR2 SQIVND (reference sequence). In nucleotides, the CDR3 is TGTGCCAGTAGTATAGCCTCAGGGGCAGATACGCAGTATTTT. Its translation is CASSIASGADTQYF.

This clone occurred once. J is TRBJ2-1 and V is TRBV18; D gene uncertain. V lost 3 bases to trimming and J lost 5 bases, with 11 bases between them. The CDR3 has 14 amino acids. Germline V lookup: CDR1 KGHSH, CDR2 LQKENI. This chain's CDR3 is CASSPVLLNNEQFF. In DNA, the CDR3 is TGTGCCAGCTCACCGGTTCTACTAAACAATGAGCAGTTCTTC.

The CDR3 DNA sequence: TGCGCCAGCCTCCGGGCAGGGCCATCTGGGGCCAACGTCCTGACTTTC. This gives the protein CASLRAGPSGANVLTF. The chain links TRBV10-2 to TRBJ2-6; TRBD1 is a possible D gene (5 bases). V was clipped by 8 bases and J by 1 base, with 15 bases between them. The germline V gene encodes CDR1 WSHSY and CDR2 SAAADI. This CDR3 is 16 amino acids long.

J is TRBJ2-1 and V is TRBV7-2, with 7 bases that match TRBD2. Trimming removed 0 bases from V and 1 base from J; junction bases left unmatched: 3. Germline CDR1 and CDR2: SGHTA and FQGNSA. The CDR3 runs 16 residues. The CDR3 DNA is TGTGCCAGCAGCTTAGCAGCGGGGTTGTCCTACAATGAGCAGTTCTTC. This sequence encodes CASSLAAGLSYNEQFF.

CDR3 coding DNA: TGTGCCAGCAGCCTTAGAATCGGGGCTGAAGCTTTCTTT. As protein: CASSLRIGAEAFF. This rearrangement joins TRBV7-6 to TRBJ1-1; D remains unclear. The germline V gene encodes CDR1 SGHVS and CDR2 FNYEAQ. CDR3 size: 13 residues. The V and J ends lost 5 bases and 6 bases respectively, with 13 bases between them.

J is TRBJ2-2 and V is TRBV27, with a tentative D call TRBD1 (6 bases). In germline, CDR1 is MNHEY, CDR2 SMNVEV (reference sequence). Trimming removed 5 bases at V and 4 bases at J, with 23 bases between. The CDR3 is made up of 18 amino acids. CDR3 in amino acids: CASSRRQGRTPGTGELFF. For the CDR3, the DNA is TGTGCCAGCAGTCGGCGTCAGGGGCGAACGCCGGGCACCGGGGAGCTGTTTTTT.

The chain recombines TRBV28 with TRBJ1-5; D possibly corresponds to TRBD1 (5 bases). CDR1 is MDHEN, CDR2 SYDVKM, per germline. V lost 7 bases, J lost 6 bases, and 13 bases lay in between. CDR3 size: 13 residues. CDR3 DNA sequence: TGTGCCAGCACCCTGGGGGGTCGTCAGCCCCAGCATTTT. Encoded protein: CASTLGGRQPQHF. The full variable domain, with the rest looked up from reference TRBV28 and TRBJ1-5, is DVKVTQSSRYLVKRTGEKVFLECVQDMDHENMFWYRQDPGLGLRLIYFSYDVKMKEKGDIPEGYSVSREKKERFSLILESASTNQTSMYLCASTLGGRQPQHFGDGTRLSIL.

This clone was detected a few times. The CDR3 loop is CASSETGASLSGNTIYF. As DNA, the CDR3 is TGTGCCAGCAGTGAAACAGGGGCTTCTCTCTCTGGAAACACCATATATTTT. J is TRBJ1-3 and V is TRBV6-1; 7 bases fit TRBD1. CDR3 length: 17 amino acids. With V trimmed by 2 bases and J by 0 bases, 7 bases remained unmatched. The germline V gene has CDR1 MNHNS and CDR2 SASEGT.

The chain has TRBV19 and TRBJ2-7; D perhaps matches TRBD2 (6 bases). V lost 3 bases, J lost 7 bases, and 16 bases lay in between. The CDR3 is 14 amino acids. Germline CDR1 and CDR2: LNHDA and SQIVND (reference sequence). The CDR3 loop reads CASSMGQPGGEQYF. CDR3 in DNA: TGTGCCAGTAGTATGGGCCAGCCCGGGGGTGAGCAGTACTTC.

The chain joins TRBV5-1 to TRBJ1-1, with 7 bases aligning to TRBD1. The ends lost 4 bases at V and 1 base at J; junction bases unmatched: 13. Germline V gene lookup returns CDR1 SGHRS and CDR2 YFSETQ. The CDR3 is 17 residues long. The CDR3 sequence is CASSLLTTGTGNTEAFF. Here the CDR3 DNA reads TGCGCCAGCAGCCTATTAACGACAGGGACCGGGAACACTGAAGCTTTCTTT. Full variable domain (outside the CDR3, taken from reference TRBV5-1 and TRBJ1-1): KAGVTQTPRYLIKTRGQQVTLSCSPISGHRSVSWYQQTPGQGLQFLFEYFSETQRNKGNFPGRFSGRQFSNSRSEMNVSTLELGDSALYLCASSLLTTGTGNTEAFFGQGTRLTVV.

This clone was observed a few times. Sequence at one end of the junction differs from germline and may be a read error. This chain links TRBV7-2 with TRBJ1-5; no definite D call. The germline V gene has CDR1 SGHTA and CDR2 FQGNSA. This CDR3 comprises 14 residues. The DNA of the CDR3 is TGTGCCAGCAGCTCGTCAGGAGGCAATCAGCCCCAGAATTTT. Translated, it gives CASSSSGGNQPQNF.

The V gene is TRBV11-3, the J gene TRBJ2-5; 7 nucleotides align to TRBD2. V lost 1 base, J lost 2 bases, and 10 bases stayed unmatched. The CDR3 consists of 17 residues. CDR1 and CDR2 (germline): SGHNT, YENEEA. The CDR3 coding sequence is TGTGCCAGCAGCTTAGGCAGAGCCGGGACTACTCAAGAGACCCAGTACTTC. It yields the protein CASSLGRAGTTQETQYF. The variable domain in full, with the rest retrieved from reference TRBV11-3 and TRBJ2-5, is EAGVVQSPRYKIIEKKQPVAFWCNPISGHNTLYWYLQNLGQGPELLIRYENEEAVDDSQLPKDRFSAERLKGVDSTLKIQPAELGDSAVYLCASSLGRAGTTQETQYFGPGTRLLVL.

The CDR3 is CASSQDIPTDTQYF. CDR3 nucleotide sequence: TGCGCCAGCAGCCAAGATATTCCCACAGATACGCAGTATTTT. The chain has TRBV4-1 and TRBJ2-3; the D is unclear. Trimming cost V 0 bases and J 2 bases, with 6 bases left between them. The CDR3 is made up of 14 amino acids. CDR1 and CDR2 from the germline V gene are MGHRA and YSYEKL.

The chain employs TRBV11-2 and TRBJ2-7; D perhaps matches TRBD2 (6 bases). V gave up 6 bases and J gave up 1 base, with 16 bases separating them. The length of the CDR3 is 15 residues. Germline CDR1 is SGHAT and CDR2 is FQNNGV. The CDR3 bases are TGTGCCAGCAGTCTAACCGGGACTCTTTCCTACGAGCAGTACTTC. Residues: CASSLTGTLSYEQYF.

The gene calls are TRBV5-4 and TRBJ2-1, with TRBD1 matching over 8 bases. The CDR3 is 15 amino acids. The V segment lost 3 bases and the J segment 2 bases; nucleotides outside the gene matches: 4. Germline-derived CDR1 and CDR2 are SGHNT and YYREEE (reference sequence). The CDR3 nucleotides are TGTGCCAGCAGCTCGACGACAGGGGCCTACAATGAGCAGTTCTTC. Translation gives CASSSTTGAYNEQFF.

The DNA of the CDR3 is TGCGCCAGCAGCACGGGACAGGGCTCCCTCAACAATAATTCACCCCTCCACTTT. Translated, it gives CASSTGQGSLNNNSPLHF. V usage is TRBV5-1 and J usage is TRBJ1-6, with TRBD1 matching over 9 bases. Germline V gene sequence: CDR1 SGHRS, CDR2 YFSETQ. Trimming cost V 4 bases and J 5 bases; bases outside gene matches: 13. The CDR3 is 18 residues long. Using reference TRBV5-1 and TRBJ1-6 for the parts outside the CDR3, the full variable domain is KAGVTQTPRYLIKTRGQQVTLSCSPISGHRSVSWYQQTPGQGLQFLFEYFSETQRNKGNFPGRFSGRQFSNSRSEMNVSTLELGDSALYLCASSTGQGSLNNNSPLHFGNGTRLTVT.

The V call is TRBV5-6, the J call TRBJ1-3, with D perhaps TRBD1 (5 bases). Germline CDR1 and CDR2: SGHDT and YYEEEE. Trimming took 0 bases from V and 4 from J, leaving 11 bases between them. CDR3 size: 15 residues. This CDR3 reads CASSLEGLGGNTIYF. CDR3 DNA sequence: TGTGCCAGCAGCTTGGAGGGGCTAGGGGGAAACACCATATATTTT. The entire variable domain, with the rest obtained from reference TRBV5-6 and TRBJ1-3, is as follows: DAGVTQSPTHLIKTRGQQVTLRCSPKSGHDTVSWYQQALGQGPQFIFQYYEEEERQRGNFPDRFSGHQFPNYSSELNVNALLLGDSALYLCASSLEGLGGNTIYFGEGSWLTVV.

V is TRBV4-2 and J is TRBJ1-4, with a possible D match to TRBD1 (5 bases). The V gene lost 0 bases and the J gene lost 2 bases, with 10 bases spanning the gap. The CDR3 totals 16 residues. Germline values: CDR1 LGHNA, CDR2 YNFKEQ. The CDR3 coding sequence is TGTGCCAGCAGCCAAGACGGGGGGGGGACTAATGAAAAACTGTTTTTT. Its translation is CASSQDGGGTNEKLFF.

This clone was seen more than once but under ten times. The chain joins TRBV5-1 to TRBJ1-4; 7 nucleotides line up with TRBD1. Germline V gene lookup returns CDR1 SGHRS and CDR2 YFSETQ. The CDR3 length is 16 residues. The ends lost 3 bases at V and 0 bases at J; junction bases unmatched: 5. The CDR3 loop reads CASSSSGTATNEKLFF. The CDR3, as DNA: TGCGCCAGCAGCTCGTCAGGGACAGCAACTAATGAAAAACTGTTTTTT.

The rearrangement uses TRBV25-1 and TRBJ2-1; D ambiguous. This CDR3 comprises 14 residues. The ends were cut back, 4 bases at V and 0 bases at J, with 7 bases in the middle. Per the germline V gene, CDR1 is MGHDK and CDR2 is SYGVNS. CDR3 in DNA: TGTGCCAGCAGTGGGCCTAGCTCCTACAATGAGCAGTTCTTC. Translation: CASSGPSSYNEQFF. The whole variable domain, filled in from reference TRBV25-1 and TRBJ2-1, reads EADIYQTPRYLVIGTGKKITLECSQTMGHDKMYWYQQDPGMELHLIHYSYGVNSTEKGDLSSESTVSRIRTEHFPLTLESARPSHTSQYLCASSGPSSYNEQFFGPGTRLTVL.

The rearrangement uses TRBV5-1 and TRBJ1-3, with a weak D call TRBD1 (5 bases). This CDR3 has 14 amino acids. The V end lost 5 bases, the J end lost 0 bases, and 9 bases lay between the germline ends. The germline V gene encodes CDR1 SGHRS and CDR2 YFSETQ. As DNA, the CDR3 is TGCGCCAGCAGATACGACAGCTCTGGAAACACCATATATTTT. This translates into CASRYDSSGNTIYF.